Listed below are T cell receptor beta chains from one sample, sequenced in a study of blood T cell repertoires in COVID-19. Repertoires were generated with immunoSEQ multiplex PCR, while TCRdb's copy carries only in-frame clones and drops some. The sample contains about 60,000 clones, 82% of which appear only once. Sequencing was done on a sample of peripheral blood. The receptor source for this set is a man aged 55-75 years with acute or convalescent COVID-19. Both conserved end residues are part of each CDR3. The order of the fields is clone size, J gene, V gene, CDR3 protein. The size of a clone is reported for some rows only, either as once, few or many, or as a class for expanded clones.

>NA|TRBJ1-2|TRBV12-3/TRBV12-4
CASSFGQSYGYTF
>NA|TRBJ1-4|TRBV5-5
CASSPVGARAPAEKLFF
>NA|TRBJ1-4|TRBV7-9
CASSRATGLNEKLFF
>NA|TRBJ1-2|TRBV24-1
CATSRPGQNYGYTF
>NA|TRBJ2-5|TRBV5-4
CASSLEVAGGGETQYF
>NA|TRBJ1-2|TRBV30
CAWSDFSDGYTF
>NA|TRBJ2-3|TRBV12-3/TRBV12-4
CASSLDRTDTQYF
>NA|TRBJ2-7|TRBV5-1
CASSLVWGQYEQYF
>NA|TRBJ2-1|TRBV12-3/TRBV12-4
CASSTGTDNEQFF
>NA|TRBJ2-3|TRBV9
CASSPGGLAGHTQYF
>NA|TRBJ2-2|TRBV20-1
CSASSGGTNTGELFF
>NA|TRBJ2-2|TRBV3-1/TRBV3-2
CASRGQGSNTGELFF
>NA|TRBJ2-3|TRBV4-3
CASSQDLLAGKGTDTQYF
>NA|TRBJ1-2|TRBV6-5
CASSSGGRNYGYTF
>NA|TRBJ2-4|TRBV18
CASSPDRGTKNIQYF
>NA|TRBJ1-2|TRBV2
CASSEIRGAEGGYTF
>NA|TRBJ1-1|TRBV18
CASSPQDRNTEAFF
>NA|TRBJ1-1|TRBV27
CASSLWGRDTEAFF
>NA|TRBJ1-5|TRBV5-1
CASSTGDSNQPQHF
>NA|TRBJ1-5|TRBV30
CAWSVDRGMDQPQHF
>NA|TRBJ1-2|TRBV18
CASSPDDSWGYTF
>few|TRBJ1-3|TRBV7-2
CASSLAPGGASGNTIYF
>NA|TRBJ2-5|TRBV7-9
CASRRGMGETQYF
>NA|TRBJ1-2|TRBV5-1
CASSLATDYGYTF
>NA|TRBJ2-7|TRBV3-1/TRBV3-2
CASSQEGRLSYEQYF
>NA|TRBJ2-2|TRBV19
CASNRDRGSTGELFF
>NA|TRBJ1-1|TRBV6-6
CASRGQGASAFF
>once|TRBJ2-5|TRBV9
CASSVAPRRSQETQYF
>NA|TRBJ1-5|TRBV29-1
CSVGQGLNQPQHF
>NA|TRBJ1-2|TRBV29-1
CSVGGTDYGYTF
>NA|TRBJ1-4|TRBV6-4
CASSEGRGGEKLFF
>NA|TRBJ1-1|TRBV29-1
CSVVQGVPSRTEAFF
>once|TRBJ1-5|TRBV6-5
CASGTGQPQHF
>once|TRBJ2-5|TRBV5-4
CASSLGTSQETQYF
>few|TRBJ1-1|TRBV11-2
CASSPRVIGNTEAFF